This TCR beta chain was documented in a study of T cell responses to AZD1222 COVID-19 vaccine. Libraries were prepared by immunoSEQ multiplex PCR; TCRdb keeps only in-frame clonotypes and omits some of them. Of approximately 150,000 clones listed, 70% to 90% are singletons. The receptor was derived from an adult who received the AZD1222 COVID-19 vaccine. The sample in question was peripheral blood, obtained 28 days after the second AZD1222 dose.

The CDR3 region has the DNA TGTGCCAGCAGCTTAACCTCTGGAAACACCATATATTTT. Residues: CASSLTSGNTIYF. The chain links TRBV5-6 to TRBJ1-3; D gene ambiguous. From germline, CDR1 is SGHDT and CDR2 YYEEEE. V was shortened by 2 bases and J by 0 bases, with 3 bases between the two germline ends. The CDR3 loop spans 13 amino acids.